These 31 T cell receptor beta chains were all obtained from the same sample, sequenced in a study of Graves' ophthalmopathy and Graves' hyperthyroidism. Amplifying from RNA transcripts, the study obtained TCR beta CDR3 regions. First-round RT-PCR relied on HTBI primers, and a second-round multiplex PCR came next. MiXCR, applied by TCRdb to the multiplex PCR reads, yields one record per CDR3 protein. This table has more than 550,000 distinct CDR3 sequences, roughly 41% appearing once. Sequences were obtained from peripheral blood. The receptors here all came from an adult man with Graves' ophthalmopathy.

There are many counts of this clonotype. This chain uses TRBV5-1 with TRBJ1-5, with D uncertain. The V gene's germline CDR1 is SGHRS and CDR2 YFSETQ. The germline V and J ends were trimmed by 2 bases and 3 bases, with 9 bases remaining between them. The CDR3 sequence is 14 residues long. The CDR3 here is CASSLRGDNQPQHF. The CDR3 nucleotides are TGCGCCAGCAGCTTACGGGGTGACAATCAGCCCCAGCATTTT.

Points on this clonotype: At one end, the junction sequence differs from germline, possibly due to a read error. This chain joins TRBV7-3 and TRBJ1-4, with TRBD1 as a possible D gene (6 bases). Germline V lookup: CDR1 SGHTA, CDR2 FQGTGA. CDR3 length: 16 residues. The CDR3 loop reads CASSLNSGARGEKLVF. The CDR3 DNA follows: TGTGCCAGCAGCTTAAACTCGGGGGCGAGGGGTGAAAAACTGGTTTTT. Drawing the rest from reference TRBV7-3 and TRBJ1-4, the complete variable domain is GAGVSQTPSNKVTEKGKYVELRCDPISGHTALYWYRQSLGQGPEFLIYFQGTGAADDSGLPNDRFFAVRPEGSVSTLKIQRTERGDSAVYLCASSLNSGARGEKLVFGSGTQLSVL.

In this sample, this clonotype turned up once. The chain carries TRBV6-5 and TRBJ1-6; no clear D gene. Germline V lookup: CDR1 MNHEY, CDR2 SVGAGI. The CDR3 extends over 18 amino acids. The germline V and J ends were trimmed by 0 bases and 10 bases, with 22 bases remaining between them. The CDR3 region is CASSYSKWRWLFESPLHF. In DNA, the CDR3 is TGTGCCAGCAGTTACTCGAAGTGGCGCTGGTTGTTCGAATCACCCCTCCACTTT.

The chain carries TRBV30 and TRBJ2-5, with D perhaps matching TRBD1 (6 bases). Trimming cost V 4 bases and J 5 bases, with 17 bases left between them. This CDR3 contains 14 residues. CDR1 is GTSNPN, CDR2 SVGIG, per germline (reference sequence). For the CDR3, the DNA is TGTGCCTGGACAAGGACAGCGCCCGGGGAGACCCAGTACTTC. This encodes CAWTRTAPGETQYF. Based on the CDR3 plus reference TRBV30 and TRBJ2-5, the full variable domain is SQTIHQWPATLVQPVGSPLSLECTVEGTSNPNLYWYRQAAGRGLQLLFYSVGIGQISSEVPQNLSASRPQDRQFILSSKKLLLSDSGFYLCAWTRTAPGETQYFGPGTRLLVL.

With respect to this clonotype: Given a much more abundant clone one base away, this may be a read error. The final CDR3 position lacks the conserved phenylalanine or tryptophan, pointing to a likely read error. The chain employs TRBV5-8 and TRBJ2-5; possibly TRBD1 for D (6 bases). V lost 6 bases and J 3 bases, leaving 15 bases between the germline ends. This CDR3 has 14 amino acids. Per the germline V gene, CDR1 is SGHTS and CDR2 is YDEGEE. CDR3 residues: CASNVGTNEETQYC. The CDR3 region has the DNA TGTGCCAGCAACGTCGGGACAAACGAAGAGACCCAGTACTGC.

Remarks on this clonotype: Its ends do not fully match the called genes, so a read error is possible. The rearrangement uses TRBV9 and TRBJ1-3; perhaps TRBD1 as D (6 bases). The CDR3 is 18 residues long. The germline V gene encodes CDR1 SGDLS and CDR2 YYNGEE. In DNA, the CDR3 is TGTGCCAGTAGTCGCGAAGCTGGGGGGCTACATAGTGGAAGCACCATATATTTT. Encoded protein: CASSREAGGLHSGSTIYF.

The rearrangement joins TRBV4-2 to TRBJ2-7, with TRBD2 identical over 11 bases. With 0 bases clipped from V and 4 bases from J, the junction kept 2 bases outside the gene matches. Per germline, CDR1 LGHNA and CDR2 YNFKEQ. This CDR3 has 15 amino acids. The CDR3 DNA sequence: TGTGCCAGCAGCCAAGATCGACTAGCGGGATACGAGCAGTACTTC. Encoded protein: CASSQDRLAGYEQYF.

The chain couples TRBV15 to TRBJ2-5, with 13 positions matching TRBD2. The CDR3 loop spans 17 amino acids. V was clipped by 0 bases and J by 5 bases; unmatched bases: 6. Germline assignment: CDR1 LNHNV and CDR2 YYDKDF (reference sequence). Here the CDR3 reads CATSRELAGGPRETQYF. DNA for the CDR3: TGTGCCACCAGCAGAGAACTAGCGGGAGGGCCGCGGGAGACCCAGTACTTC.

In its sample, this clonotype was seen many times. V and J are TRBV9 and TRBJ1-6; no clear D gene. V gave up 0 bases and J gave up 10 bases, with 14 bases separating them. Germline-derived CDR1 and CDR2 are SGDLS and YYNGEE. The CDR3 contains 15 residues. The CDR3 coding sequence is TGTGCCAGCAGCGTAGCGGGCGCGCGGCTCTCACCCCTCCACTTT. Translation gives CASSVAGARLSPLHF.

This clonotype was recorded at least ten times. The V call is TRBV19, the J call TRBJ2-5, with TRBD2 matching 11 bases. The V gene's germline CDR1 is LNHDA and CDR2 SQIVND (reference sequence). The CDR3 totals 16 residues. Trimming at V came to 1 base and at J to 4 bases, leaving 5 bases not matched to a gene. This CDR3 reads CASSIGGLAGTETQYF. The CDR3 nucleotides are TGTGCCAGTAGTATAGGTGGACTAGCGGGCACAGAGACCCAGTACTTC.

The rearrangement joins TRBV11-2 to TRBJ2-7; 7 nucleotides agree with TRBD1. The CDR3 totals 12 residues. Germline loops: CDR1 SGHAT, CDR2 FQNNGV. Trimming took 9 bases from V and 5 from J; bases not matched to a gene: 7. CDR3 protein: CASLTGINEQYF. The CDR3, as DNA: TGTGCCAGTCTGACAGGGATCAACGAGCAGTACTTC.

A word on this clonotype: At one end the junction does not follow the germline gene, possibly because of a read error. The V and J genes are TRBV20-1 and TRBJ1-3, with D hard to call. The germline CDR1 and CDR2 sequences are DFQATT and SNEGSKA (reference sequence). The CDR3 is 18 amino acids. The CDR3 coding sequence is TGCAGTGCCGAGCGCCCCGGACGGCGGCCCGACTCTGGAAACACCACATATTTT. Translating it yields CSAERPGRRPDSGNTTYF.

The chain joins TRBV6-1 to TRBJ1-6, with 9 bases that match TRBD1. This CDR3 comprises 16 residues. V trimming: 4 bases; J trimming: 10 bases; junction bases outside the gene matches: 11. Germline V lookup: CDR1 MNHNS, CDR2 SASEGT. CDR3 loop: CASSVGQGEGESPLHF. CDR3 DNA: TGTGCCAGCAGTGTGGGACAGGGAGAGGGCGAATCACCCCTCCACTTT.

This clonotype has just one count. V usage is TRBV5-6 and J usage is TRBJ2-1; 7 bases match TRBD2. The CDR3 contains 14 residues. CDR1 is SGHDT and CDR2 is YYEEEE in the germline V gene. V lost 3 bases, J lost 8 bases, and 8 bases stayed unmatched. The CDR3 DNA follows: TGTGCCAGCAGCTCCCGGACTAGTAGGCATGAGCAGTTCTTC. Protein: CASSSRTSRHEQFF.

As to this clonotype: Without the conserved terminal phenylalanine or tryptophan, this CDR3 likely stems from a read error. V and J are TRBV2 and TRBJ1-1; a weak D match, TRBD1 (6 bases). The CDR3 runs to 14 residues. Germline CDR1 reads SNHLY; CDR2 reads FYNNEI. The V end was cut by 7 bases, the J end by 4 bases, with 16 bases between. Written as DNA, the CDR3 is TGTGCCAGCATCGCCAGGGGAGGGGGCACTGAAGCTTTCCTT. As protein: CASIARGGGTEAFL.

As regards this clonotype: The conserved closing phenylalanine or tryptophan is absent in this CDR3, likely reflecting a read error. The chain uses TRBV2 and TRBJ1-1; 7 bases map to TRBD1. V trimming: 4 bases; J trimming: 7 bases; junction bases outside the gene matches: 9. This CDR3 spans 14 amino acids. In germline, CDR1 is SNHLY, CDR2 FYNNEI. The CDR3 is CASSGLTGPFEAFL. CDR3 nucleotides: TGTGCCAGCAGTGGCTTGACAGGGCCTTTTGAAGCTTTCCTT.

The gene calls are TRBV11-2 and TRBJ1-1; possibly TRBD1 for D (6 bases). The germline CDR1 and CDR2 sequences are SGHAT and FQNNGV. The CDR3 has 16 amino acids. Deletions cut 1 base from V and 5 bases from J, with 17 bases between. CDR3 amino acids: CASSLGGGARRTEAFF. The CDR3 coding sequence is TGTGCCAGCAGCTTAGGTGGGGGGGCGAGAAGAACTGAAGCTTTCTTT.

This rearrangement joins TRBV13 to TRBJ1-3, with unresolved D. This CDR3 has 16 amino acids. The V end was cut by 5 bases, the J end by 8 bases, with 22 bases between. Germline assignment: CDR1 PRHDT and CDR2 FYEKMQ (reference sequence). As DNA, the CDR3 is TGTGCCAGCAGCCCTTACGGCCGCGAGACTGAGGACACCATATATTTT. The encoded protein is CASSPYGRETEDTIYF.

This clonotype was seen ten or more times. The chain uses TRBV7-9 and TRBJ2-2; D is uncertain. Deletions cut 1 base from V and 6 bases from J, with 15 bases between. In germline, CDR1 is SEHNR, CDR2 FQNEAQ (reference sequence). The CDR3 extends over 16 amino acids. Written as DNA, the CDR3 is TGTGCCAGCAGCTTAGACTCCCACCCTCCTTCCGGGGAGCTGTTTTTT. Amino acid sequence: CASSLDSHPPSGELFF.

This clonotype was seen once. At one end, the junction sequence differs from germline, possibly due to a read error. Written as DNA, the CDR3 is TGTGCCAGCAGTTATTCAGGCGGAGTTCGCAATTCACCCCTCCACTTT. This encodes CASSYSGGVRNSPLHF. The chain couples TRBV10-3 to TRBJ1-6; D is unclear. Germline V gene sequence: CDR1 ENHRY, CDR2 SYGVKD. The CDR3 contains 16 residues.

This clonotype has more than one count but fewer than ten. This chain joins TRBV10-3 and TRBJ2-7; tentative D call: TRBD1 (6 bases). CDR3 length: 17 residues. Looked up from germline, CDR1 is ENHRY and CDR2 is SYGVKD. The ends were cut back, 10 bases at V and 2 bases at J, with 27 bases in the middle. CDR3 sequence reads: CASRYSAQTRGTYEQYF. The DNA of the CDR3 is TGTGCCAGCAGATACTCCGCCCAAACCAGGGGAACCTACGAGCAGTACTTC.

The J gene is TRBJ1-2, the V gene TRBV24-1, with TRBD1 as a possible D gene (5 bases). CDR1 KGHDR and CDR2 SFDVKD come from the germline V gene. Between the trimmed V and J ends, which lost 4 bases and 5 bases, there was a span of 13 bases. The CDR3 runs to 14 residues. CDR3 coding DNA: TGTGCCACCAGTGACCCCCGACAGAAATATGGCTACACCTTC. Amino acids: CATSDPRQKYGYTF.

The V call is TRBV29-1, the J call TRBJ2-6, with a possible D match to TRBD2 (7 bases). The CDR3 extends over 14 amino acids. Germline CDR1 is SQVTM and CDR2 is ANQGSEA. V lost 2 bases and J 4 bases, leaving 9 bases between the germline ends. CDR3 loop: CSVERGGGANVLTF. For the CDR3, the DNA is TGCAGCGTTGAAAGGGGGGGCGGGGCCAACGTCCTGACTTTC.

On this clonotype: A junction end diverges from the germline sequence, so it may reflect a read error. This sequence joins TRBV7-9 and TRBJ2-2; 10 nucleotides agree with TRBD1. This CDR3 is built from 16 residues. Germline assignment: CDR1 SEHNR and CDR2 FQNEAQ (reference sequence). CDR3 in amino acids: CASSARTGGGTGELFF. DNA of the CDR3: TGCGCCAGCAGCGCCAGGACAGGGGGGGGCACCGGGGAGCTGTTTTTT.

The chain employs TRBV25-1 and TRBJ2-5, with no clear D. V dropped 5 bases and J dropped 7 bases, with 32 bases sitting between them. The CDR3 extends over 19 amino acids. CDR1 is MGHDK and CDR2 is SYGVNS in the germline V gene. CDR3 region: CASSFGIIPSEQPHGTQYF. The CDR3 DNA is TGTGCCAGCAGTTTTGGTATTATCCCGTCGGAACAGCCCCATGGGACCCAGTACTTC.

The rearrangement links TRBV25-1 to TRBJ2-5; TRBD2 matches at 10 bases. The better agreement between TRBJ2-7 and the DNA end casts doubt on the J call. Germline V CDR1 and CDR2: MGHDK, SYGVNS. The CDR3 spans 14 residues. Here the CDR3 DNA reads TGTGCCAGAGCGGGGGGGACAGTGCGCCACGAGCAGTACTTC. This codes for CARAGGTVRHEQYF.

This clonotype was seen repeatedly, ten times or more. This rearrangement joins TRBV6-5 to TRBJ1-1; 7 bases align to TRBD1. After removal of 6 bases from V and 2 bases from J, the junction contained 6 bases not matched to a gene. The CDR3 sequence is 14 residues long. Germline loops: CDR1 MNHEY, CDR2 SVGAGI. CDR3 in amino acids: CASRTGAVNTEAFF. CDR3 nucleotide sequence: TGTGCCAGCAGAACAGGGGCCGTAAACACTGAAGCTTTCTTT.

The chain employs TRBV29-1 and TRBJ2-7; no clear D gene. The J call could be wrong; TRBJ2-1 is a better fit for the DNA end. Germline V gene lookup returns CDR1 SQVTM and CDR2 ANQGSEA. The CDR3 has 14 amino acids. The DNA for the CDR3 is TGCAGCGTCACTAACGCCGAAAGAAACAATGAGCAGTTCTTC. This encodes CSVTNAERNNEQFF.

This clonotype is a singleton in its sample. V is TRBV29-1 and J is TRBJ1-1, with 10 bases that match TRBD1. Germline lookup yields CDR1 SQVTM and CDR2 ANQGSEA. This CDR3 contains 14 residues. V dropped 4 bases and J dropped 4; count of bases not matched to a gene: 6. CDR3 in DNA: TGCAGCGTTGTGACAGGGGGCTGGAGCACTGAAGCTTTCTTT. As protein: CSVVTGGWSTEAFF.

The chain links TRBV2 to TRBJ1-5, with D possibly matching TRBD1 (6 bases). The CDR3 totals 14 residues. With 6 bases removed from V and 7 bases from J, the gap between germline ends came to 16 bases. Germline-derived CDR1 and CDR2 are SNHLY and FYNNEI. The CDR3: CASRSRDNRQPQHF. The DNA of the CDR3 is TGTGCCAGCAGGAGCCGGGACAATCGACAGCCCCAGCATTTT.

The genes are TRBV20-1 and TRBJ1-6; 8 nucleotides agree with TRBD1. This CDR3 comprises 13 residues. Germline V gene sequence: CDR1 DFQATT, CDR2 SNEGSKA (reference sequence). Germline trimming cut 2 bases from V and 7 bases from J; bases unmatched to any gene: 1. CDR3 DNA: TGCAGTGCTAGACAGGGGGCGAATTCACCCCTCCACTTT. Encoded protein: CSARQGANSPLHF.